This T cell receptor (beta chain) comes out of a study of T cells after yellow fever vaccination. General study findings and limits: At around 95% for CD4 and 70% to 90% for CD8, most primary-vaccination clones showed up again after the booster. Clonotypes that responded to the vaccine were almost all undetectable in sorted memory subsets on day 0. Weaker, the secondary response had a peak occurring faster, on day 5 versus 15.

For TCR, cDNA came from 5'RACE template switching, which added a universal primer site and UMIs. TCRdb processed the 5' RACE reads anew with MiXCR; each CDR3 protein has one entry. The sample lists some 16,000 distinct CDR3 sequences, just over 4% occurring once. CDR3 length: 13 residues. Germline assignment: CDR1 SGHTA and CDR2 FQGNSA. V was clipped by 3 bases and J by 5 bases; unmatched bases: 2. The sample holds many counts of this clonotype. Sequenced here: PBMCs, either bulk or a sorted T-cell subset (CD4+, CD8+, memory, or dextramer-sorted; not recorded which), sampled 15 days after the yellow fever booster vaccination. The sequence came from a man aged 25-45 years who received the YFV17D yellow fever vaccine. The chain combines TRBV7-2 with TRBJ2-3; 7 bases are a match to TRBD2. CDR3 sequence (DNA): TGTGCCAGCAGCTTCGAGCGGGGAGATACGCAGTATTTT. Translating gives CASSFERGDTQYF.